One and the same sample provided the 25 T cell receptor beta chains below, sequenced in a study of PD-L1 blockade in urothelial cancer. As for time point: peripheral blood 6 weeks after treatment start. The protocol was immunoSEQ multiplex PCR, while the TCRdb copy is restricted to in-frame clones and leaves out a portion. Of 45,000 to 55,000 clones in the sample, about 86% are singletons; the top ten hold more than 9%. This specimen consisted of PBMCs, obtained around atezolizumab (anti-PD-L1) treatment. The receptor set was obtained from a man in his 60s with urothelial cancer.

The genes are TRBV28 and TRBJ2-7; 11 positions match TRBD2. The CDR3 length is 14 residues. CDR1 MDHEN and CDR2 SYDVKM come from the germline V gene. V was pared by 7 bases and J by 2 bases, with 4 bases of the junction left unmatched. CDR3 residues: CASTSGGIPYEQYF. The CDR3, as DNA: TGTGCCAGCACTAGCGGGGGGATACCCTACGAGCAGTACTTC.

This clone was counted a few times. The V call is TRBV19, the J call TRBJ1-1, with TRBD1 identical over 9 bases. The junction had 4 bases not matched to a gene; V was cut back by 6 bases and J by 5 bases. Germline V lookup: CDR1 LNHDA, CDR2 SQIVND (reference sequence). The CDR3 covers 13 residues. CDR3 protein: CASRGQGGTEAFF. The DNA for the CDR3 is TGTGCCAGTAGGGGACAGGGAGGTACTGAAGCTTTCTTT.

This clone was counted once. This sequence joins TRBV5-4 and TRBJ1-1; D is undetermined. The CDR3 is 13 residues long. Germline V gene lookup returns CDR1 SGHNT and CDR2 YYREEE (reference sequence). V lost 1 base and J lost 6, with 10 bases in between. CDR3 sequence (DNA): TGTGCCAGCAGCTTGCGGGAGGGCTCTGAAGCTTTCTTT. Translating gives CASSLREGSEAFF.

This clone was detected a few times. J is TRBJ1-1 and V is TRBV5-1, with D possibly TRBD1 on 5 matching bases. From germline, CDR1 is SGHRS and CDR2 YFSETQ. Trimming left V 0 bases short and J 4 bases short, with 13 bases between. This CDR3 spans 15 amino acids. CDR3 sequence (DNA): TGCGCCAGCAGCTTGGAAGCAGGGATGGGCACTGAAGCTTTCTTT. It yields the protein CASSLEAGMGTEAFF.

This chain links TRBV29-1 with TRBJ2-3; D unresolved. This CDR3 comprises 11 residues. Germline V gene sequence: CDR1 SQVTM, CDR2 ANQGSEA. Deletions cut 4 bases from V and 7 bases from J, with 9 bases between. The CDR3 nucleotides are TGCAGCGTTGTGGCGGAGCATACGCAGTATTTT. Protein: CSVVAEHTQYF.

A few counts support this clone. The CDR3, as DNA: TGTGCCAGCAGCTTAGGAGGGTCTGGAAACACCATATATTTT. Its protein product is CASSLGGSGNTIYF. The rearrangement uses TRBV7-9 and TRBJ1-3; D unclear. Germline V gene sequence: CDR1 SEHNR, CDR2 FQNEAQ (reference sequence). The CDR3 covers 14 residues. Between the trimmed V and J ends, which lost 1 base and 1 base, there was a span of 5 bases.

V usage is TRBV6-1 and J usage is TRBJ1-5, with D possibly being TRBD1 (5 bases). The CDR3 runs to 13 residues. Between the trimmed V and J ends, which lost 10 bases and 2 bases, there was a span of 12 bases. Germline assignment: CDR1 MNHNS and CDR2 SASEGT. CDR3 nucleotides: TGTGCCACCAACAGGAATGGCAATCAGCCCCAGCATTTT. Its translation is CATNRNGNQPQHF.

CDR3 bases: TGTGCCAGCAGCTTACTATACAATGAGCAGTTCTTC. It encodes CASSLLYNEQFF. The chain combines TRBV7-6 with TRBJ2-1; D gene ambiguous. Trimming shortened V by 2 bases and J by 4 bases, and 3 bases separated the two germline ends. The CDR3 sequence is 12 residues long. Germline V CDR1 and CDR2: SGHVS, FNYEAQ.

V is TRBV7-6 and J is TRBJ2-5, with 8 positions matching TRBD2. V lost 0 bases to trimming and J lost 3 bases; unmatched junction nucleotides: 9. CDR1 and CDR2 from the germline V gene are SGHVS and FNYEAQ. This CDR3 comprises 17 residues. The CDR3 spells CASSLAVGGEVEETQYF. CDR3 nucleotides: TGTGCCAGCAGCTTAGCGGTCGGGGGGGAGGTAGAAGAGACCCAGTACTTC.

This chain connects TRBV6-6 to TRBJ2-3; 10 bases agree with TRBD1. The CDR3 contains 15 residues. V gave up 2 bases and J gave up 4 bases; unmatched junction bases: 3. Germline V gives CDR1 MNHNY, CDR2 SVGAGI (reference sequence). This CDR3 is CASSYDRGQADTQYF. CDR3 DNA: TGTGCCAGCAGTTACGACAGGGGGCAGGCAGATACGCAGTATTTT.

This chain joins TRBV15 and TRBJ1-6; tentative D call: TRBD1 (5 bases). CDR1 and CDR2 (germline): LNHNV, YYDKDF (reference sequence). Trimming shortened V by 0 bases and J by 10 bases, and 16 bases separated the two germline ends. The CDR3 extends over 16 amino acids. The CDR3 coding sequence is TGTGCCACCAGCAGAGATCTAGGCGACAGTTCCTCACCCCTCCACTTT. Amino acids: CATSRDLGDSSSPLHF.

V and J are TRBV19 and TRBJ1-1, with TRBD1 identical over 7 bases. Germline assignment: CDR1 LNHDA and CDR2 SQIVND (reference sequence). J was trimmed by 1 base and V by 5 bases; bases with no gene match: 10. This CDR3 is 16 amino acids long. The CDR3, as DNA: TGTGCCAGTAGTCTCCGACAGGGCTCAACGAACACTGAAGCTTTCTTT. This sequence encodes CASSLRQGSTNTEAFF. Full variable domain (rest looked up from reference TRBV19 and TRBJ1-1): DGGITQSPKYLFRKEGQNVTLSCEQNLNHDAMYWYRQDPGQGLRLIYYSQIVNDFQKGDIAEGYSVSREKKESFPLTVTSAQKNPTAFYLCASSLRQGSTNTEAFFGQGTRLTVV.

The chain links TRBV6-1 to TRBJ1-2; 7 bases line up with TRBD1. CDR1 MNHNS and CDR2 SASEGT come from the germline V gene. The length of the CDR3 is 15 residues. Trimming at V came to 7 bases and at J to 3 bases, leaving 11 bases not matched to a gene. CDR3 in DNA: TGTGCCAGCACCCGACCTGACAGGGTAGACTATGGCTACACCTTC. This gives the protein CASTRPDRVDYGYTF.

This chain links TRBV7-2 with TRBJ1-2; TRBD1 might be the D (5 bases). Trimming cost V 1 base and J 9 bases, with 15 bases left between them. CDR1 is SGHTA, CDR2 FQGNSA, per germline. CDR3 length equals 14 residues. CDR3 nucleotides: TGTGCCAGCAGCTTAGGTCAAGGGGCCGGCAGCTACACCTTC. Protein sequence: CASSLGQGAGSYTF.

CDR3 protein: CASSIVQGANYEQYF. The DNA for the CDR3 is TGTGCCAGTAGTATAGTGCAGGGGGCTAACTACGAGCAGTACTTC. The chain uses TRBV19 and TRBJ2-7; TRBD1 aligns across 8 bases. With V trimmed by 1 base and J by 3 bases, 5 bases remained unmatched. The CDR3 consists of 15 residues. Germline CDR1 and CDR2: LNHDA and SQIVND (reference sequence).

This chain links TRBV7-2 with TRBJ2-7; 7 bases are shared with TRBD2. The J segment lost 0 bases and the V segment lost 4 bases, leaving 3 bases of the junction unmatched. The germline V gene encodes CDR1 SGHTA and CDR2 FQGNSA. The CDR3 covers 14 residues. Here the CDR3 DNA reads TGTGCCAGCAGCTCCCGGGACTACTCCTACGAGCAGTACTTC. Its protein product is CASSSRDYSYEQYF.

The V call is TRBV6-6, the J call TRBJ2-3; no firm D call. V gave up 0 bases and J gave up 1 base, with 8 bases separating them. The CDR3 runs to 15 residues. CDR1 is MNHNY and CDR2 is SVGAGI in the germline V gene (reference sequence). CDR3 sequence reads: CASSYSVSGTDTQYF. In nucleotides, the CDR3 is TGTGCCAGCAGTTACTCGGTATCGGGCACAGATACGCAGTATTTT.

The rearrangement uses TRBV21-1 and TRBJ1-5; TRBD1, as called in the table, went unchecked against the DNA. TRBV21-1 is termed a pseudogene. The CDR3 is 15 residues long. CDR3 amino acids: CATARQLYSNQPQHF. Here the CDR3 DNA reads TGTGCCACCGCTCGACAGCTGTATAGCAATCAGCCCCAGCATTTT.

This clone was found a few times. The chain employs TRBV7-2 and TRBJ2-7; 10 bases line up with TRBD2. The J segment lost 6 bases and the V segment lost 4 bases, leaving 12 bases of the junction unmatched. Germline values: CDR1 SGHTA, CDR2 FQGNSA. This CDR3 spans 16 amino acids. The CDR3 here is CASSWYSSGGTLEQYF. In DNA form, the CDR3 reads TGTGCCAGCAGCTGGTACTCTAGCGGGGGAACCCTCGAGCAGTACTTC. Complete variable domain (other parts from reference TRBV7-2 and TRBJ2-7): GAGVSQSPSNKVTEKGKDVELRCDPISGHTALYWYRQSLGQGLEFLIYFQGNSAPDKSGLPSDRFSAERTGGSVSTLTIQRTQQEDSAVYLCASSWYSSGGTLEQYFGPGTRLTVT.

V and J are TRBV11-2 and TRBJ1-3; D ambiguous. Germline CDR1 reads SGHAT; CDR2 reads FQNNGV. Trimming took 7 bases from V and 0 from J, leaving 7 bases between them. There are 13 residues in the CDR3. CDR3 loop: CASTRASGNTIYF. As DNA, the CDR3 is TGTGCCAGCACGAGAGCCTCTGGAAACACCATATATTTT.

CDR3 nucleotides: TGTGCCAGCAGTCGTACGGGACTAACTAACACCGGGGAGCTGTTTTTT. This translates into CASSRTGLTNTGELFF. The V and J genes are TRBV28 and TRBJ2-2; TRBD2 matches at 7 bases. The CDR3 is made up of 16 amino acids. Per the germline V gene, CDR1 is MDHEN and CDR2 is SYDVKM. V lost 5 bases and J lost 2; bases outside the gene matches: 8.

This chain uses TRBV19 with TRBJ1-5; 8 bases agree with TRBD1. Germline values: CDR1 LNHDA, CDR2 SQIVND (reference sequence). The CDR3 has 15 amino acids. Losses at the gene ends were 4 bases for V and 6 bases for J; bases not matched to a gene: 8. This chain's CDR3 is CASSTSGQGGQPQHF. In DNA, the CDR3 is TGTGCCAGTAGTACCTCTGGACAGGGAGGTCAGCCCCAGCATTTT.

The chain joins TRBV7-6 to TRBJ2-7; tentatively, D is TRBD1 (5 bases). This CDR3 is 14 amino acids long. The germline CDR1 and CDR2 sequences are SGHVS and FNYEAQ. Trimming left V 2 bases short and J 6 bases short, with 14 bases between. The CDR3 DNA follows: TGTGCCAGCAGCTTATCGGACATATCATCCGAGCAGTACTTC. This encodes CASSLSDISSEQYF. The full variable domain, rest sourced from reference TRBV7-6 and TRBJ2-7, is GAGVSQSPRYKVTKRGQDVALRCDPISGHVSLYWYRQALGQGPEFLTYFNYEAQQDKSGLPNDRFSAERPEGSISTLTIQRTEQRDSAMYRCASSLSDISSEQYFGPGTRLTVT.

The chain recombines TRBV29-1 with TRBJ1-1; tentative D call: TRBD1 (5 bases). The CDR3 consists of 12 residues. Germline loops: CDR1 SQVTM, CDR2 ANQGSEA. The V end was cut by 4 bases, the J end by 5 bases, with 11 bases between. For the CDR3, the DNA is TGCAGCGTTGTGGGGGGGGGTACTGAAGCTTTCTTT. Translation: CSVVGGGTEAFF.

The chain joins TRBV2 to TRBJ2-5, with D maybe TRBD2 (6 bases). V lost 8 bases and J lost 7, with 26 bases in between. CDR3 length: 16 residues. CDR1 is SNHLY and CDR2 is FYNNEI in the germline V gene. CDR3 region: CASPISREVHERTQYF. In DNA, the CDR3 is TGTGCCAGCCCTATTTCTAGGGAGGTGCACGAGCGGACCCAGTACTTC. The variable domain in full, with the rest retrieved from reference TRBV2 and TRBJ2-5, is EPEVTQTPSHQVTQMGQEVILRCVPISNHLYFYWYRQILGQKVEFLVSFYNNEISEKSEIFDDQFSVERPDGSNFTLKIRSTKLEDSAMYFCASPISREVHERTQYFGPGTRLLVL.